Below are 25 T cell receptor beta chains sequenced from a single sample in a study of long-term antiretroviral therapy in people with HIV. Running of the v3.0 immunoSEQ assay took place at survey level. Measured with immunoSEQ multiplex PCR; TCRdb has only the in-frame clones, and not every one. This sample has 26,000 or so clones; about 94% occur once, and the top ten carry about 9.3%. Sequences were derived from unsorted PBMCs, sampled 6.2 years after starting antiretroviral therapy. The receptor set was obtained from a middle-aged man with HIV.

This chain links TRBV7-3 with TRBJ2-3; tentative D call: TRBD2 (6 bases). Trimming removed 4 bases from V and 7 bases from J, with 12 bases in between. Germline CDR1 and CDR2: SGHTA and FQGTGA. The CDR3 consists of 13 residues. CDR3 sequence (DNA): TGTGCCAGCAGCTCCGACGGGGGTCATACGCAGTATTTT. It specifies CASSSDGGHTQYF.

The V gene is TRBV5-1, the J gene TRBJ2-1; 7 positions agree with TRBD2. The length of the CDR3 is 17 residues. Germline V gene sequence: CDR1 SGHRS, CDR2 YFSETQ. Trimming took 0 bases from V and 0 from J; bases not matched to a gene: 6. In nucleotides, the CDR3 is TGCGCCAGCAGCTTGGATTTGCGGGGGAGCTCCTACAATGAGCAGTTCTTC. Translated: CASSLDLRGSSYNEQFF.

V usage is TRBV7-9 and J usage is TRBJ2-2; 12 bases are shared with TRBD1. The CDR3 totals 16 residues. With V trimmed by 4 bases and J by 4 bases, 4 bases remained unmatched. Germline V gives CDR1 SEHNR, CDR2 FQNEAQ (reference sequence). The CDR3 is CASSSGGQGATGELFF. DNA of the CDR3: TGTGCCAGCAGCTCAGGGGGACAGGGGGCCACCGGGGAGCTGTTTTTT.

The chain joins TRBV10-3 to TRBJ1-1; 10 bases match TRBD1. The germline V gene has CDR1 ENHRY and CDR2 SYGVKD. This CDR3 has 14 residues. The V segment lost 8 bases and the J segment 5 bases; nucleotides outside the gene matches: 8. This CDR3 is CAIARQGAGTEAFF. CDR3 coding DNA: TGTGCCATCGCGAGACAGGGGGCGGGAACTGAAGCTTTCTTT.

The chain combines TRBV25-1 with TRBJ1-3; 11 positions agree with TRBD1. The CDR3 sequence is 15 residues long. The germline gives CDR1 MGHDK, CDR2 SYGVNS. Trimming removed 10 bases from V and 8 bases from J; junction bases left unmatched: 13. CDR3 region: CANRDRGEPRDTIYF. DNA of the CDR3: TGTGCCAATAGGGACAGGGGGGAGCCTCGGGACACCATATATTTT.

The rearrangement uses TRBV28 and TRBJ1-2; D possibly corresponds to TRBD1 (5 bases). The CDR3 runs 14 residues. CDR1 and CDR2 from the germline V gene are MDHEN and SYDVKM. Trimming removed 3 bases from V and 8 bases from J, with 16 bases in between. The CDR3 loop is CASSFRGLSQGYTF. The CDR3 coding sequence is TGTGCCAGCAGTTTTCGGGGCCTGAGCCAGGGCTACACCTTC.

The chain uses TRBV7-8 and TRBJ2-1; D gene unclear. Germline loops: CDR1 SGHVS, CDR2 FQNEAQ. This CDR3 contains 14 residues. The V and J ends lost 2 bases and 5 bases respectively, with 10 bases between them. CDR3 DNA: TGTGCCAGCAGCTTAAGTCTCCTGAACAATGAGCAGTTCTTC. Protein sequence: CASSLSLLNNEQFF. Drawing the rest from reference TRBV7-8 and TRBJ2-1, the complete variable domain is GAGVSQSPRYKVAKRGQDVALRCDPISGHVSLFWYQQALGQGPEFLTYFQNEAQLDKSGLPSDRFFAERPEGSVSTLKIQRTQQEDSAVYLCASSLSLLNNEQFFGPGTRLTVL.

The chain recombines TRBV5-1 with TRBJ1-2; D not certain. There are 12 residues in the CDR3. Germline loops: CDR1 SGHRS, CDR2 YFSETQ. The germline V and J ends were trimmed by 7 bases and 0 bases, with 7 bases remaining between them. Here the CDR3 DNA reads TGCGCCAGCGGAAACCCTAACTATGGCTACACCTTC. It is translated as CASGNPNYGYTF.

The genes are TRBV9 and TRBJ2-3; 7 nucleotides agree with TRBD2. Germline V gene lookup returns CDR1 SGDLS and CDR2 YYNGEE. V shed 1 base, J shed 11 bases, and the junction held 4 bases outside the gene matches. CDR3 length: 12 residues. CDR3 protein: CASSVSGMKQYF. CDR3 nucleotide sequence: TGTGCCAGCAGCGTAAGCGGGATGAAGCAGTATTTT.

The genes are TRBV7-9 and TRBJ1-1; D is unresolved. The CDR3 spans 17 residues. Trimming took 0 bases from V and 1 from J, leaving 15 bases between them. Germline V CDR1 and CDR2: SEHNR, FQNEAQ (reference sequence). The CDR3 loop is CASSLAPAPRENTEAFF. The DNA of the CDR3 is TGTGCCAGCAGCTTAGCGCCGGCACCAAGAGAGAACACTGAAGCTTTCTTT.

The V call is TRBV18, the J call TRBJ2-7; perhaps TRBD1 as D (5 bases). The CDR3 extends over 14 amino acids. Germline V gives CDR1 KGHSH, CDR2 LQKENI. The germline V and J ends were trimmed by 3 bases and 2 bases, with 11 bases remaining between them. Here the CDR3 reads CASSPKTETYEQYF. CDR3 nucleotide sequence: TGTGCCAGCTCACCCAAGACAGAGACCTACGAGCAGTACTTC.

As for this clone: One junction end disagrees with the germline gene, perhaps due to a read error. This CDR3 is CASSVAGRINSEAFF. The CDR3 DNA reads as TGTGCCAGCAGCGTAGCTGGACGGATCAACAGTGAAGCTTTCTTT. The chain combines TRBV9 with TRBJ1-1; D remains ambiguous. Germline CDR1 is SGDLS and CDR2 is YYNGEE. The CDR3 runs to 15 residues. Supplemented by reference TRBV9 and TRBJ1-1, the full variable domain reads DSGVTQTPKHLITATGQRVTLRCSPRSGDLSVYWYQQSLDQGLQFLIQYYNGEERAKGNILERFSAQQFPDLHSELNLSSLELGDSALYFCASSVAGRINSEAFFGQGTRLTVV.

The chain links TRBV11-2 to TRBJ1-6; D is ambiguous. This CDR3 region has 13 residues. V lost 7 bases and J lost 10, with 14 bases in between. Germline CDR1 SGHAT, CDR2 FQNNGV. Here the CDR3 reads CASKPPTGSPLHF. The DNA for the CDR3 is TGTGCCAGCAAACCGCCGACGGGCTCACCCCTCCACTTT.

The genes are TRBV2 and TRBJ1-5; no definite D call. Germline lookup yields CDR1 SNHLY and CDR2 FYNNEI. The CDR3 has 16 amino acids. The V gene lost 1 base and the J gene lost 0 bases, with 10 bases spanning the gap. The CDR3 reads CASSEGRGDSNQPQHF. Written as DNA, the CDR3 is TGTGCCAGCAGTGAAGGTCGAGGAGATAGCAATCAGCCCCAGCATTTT.

This rearrangement joins TRBV6-1 to TRBJ2-7; D is ambiguous. CDR3 size: 14 residues. Trimming pared 6 bases from V and 2 bases from J, leaving 14 bases between. Germline V gives CDR1 MNHNS, CDR2 SASEGT. CDR3 sequence (DNA): TGTGCCAGCAGGATGGACCTGACAACCTACGAGCAGTACTTC. It codes for CASRMDLTTYEQYF.

The chain joins TRBV2 to TRBJ1-2, with 8 bases lining up with TRBD1. CDR3 length equals 15 residues. Germline CDR1 is SNHLY and CDR2 is FYNNEI. Losses at the gene ends were 6 bases for V and 2 bases for J; bases not matched to a gene: 8. The CDR3 coding sequence is TGTGCCAGCAGATACGACAGGGGAGCAAACTATGGCTACACCTTC. Protein product: CASRYDRGANYGYTF.

The V and J genes are TRBV7-9 and TRBJ2-1; 9 bases line up with TRBD1. The V segment lost 2 bases and the J segment 6 bases; nucleotides outside the gene matches: 5. The CDR3 is 15 amino acids. Germline lookup yields CDR1 SEHNR and CDR2 FQNEAQ (reference sequence). In DNA form, the CDR3 reads TGTGCCAGCAGCTTATGGGACAGGGATGCCAATGAGCAGTTCTTC. Encoded protein: CASSLWDRDANEQFF.

In this sample, this clone turned up once. V usage is TRBV15 and J usage is TRBJ1-1; D may be TRBD1 (6 bases). With 1 base removed from V and 2 bases from J, the gap between germline ends came to 11 bases. This CDR3 is built from 15 residues. CDR1 is LNHNV and CDR2 is YYDKDF in the germline V gene (reference sequence). CDR3 protein: CATSRVRGSNTEAFF. The CDR3 DNA sequence: TGTGCCACCAGCAGAGTAAGGGGGTCTAACACTGAAGCTTTCTTT.

This clone came up once. The genes are TRBV27 and TRBJ1-6; perhaps TRBD1 as D (5 bases). Germline-derived CDR1 and CDR2 are MNHEY and SMNVEV (reference sequence). V shed 6 bases and J shed 5 bases, with 17 bases lying between them. CDR3 length: 16 amino acids. DNA for the CDR3: TGTGCCAGCAGGCCTGGAGGCAGGGTCAATAATTCACCCCTCCACTTT. It is translated as CASRPGGRVNNSPLHF.

The CDR3 DNA follows: TGTGCCAGCTCAACAGGACAGGGGGCGTTCTACGAGCAGTACTTC. Protein: CASSTGQGAFYEQYF. The genes are TRBV18 and TRBJ2-7; 11 bases are shared with TRBD1. V lost 5 bases and J lost 3; bases outside the gene matches: 6. Germline V gives CDR1 KGHSH, CDR2 LQKENI. CDR3 size: 15 residues. Based on the CDR3 plus reference TRBV18 and TRBJ2-7, the full variable domain is NAGVMQNPRHLVRRRGQEARLRCSPMKGHSHVYWYRQLPEEGLKFMVYLQKENIIDESGMPKERFSAEFPKEGPSILRIQQVVRGDSAAYFCASSTGQGAFYEQYFGPGTRLTVT.

The rearrangement uses TRBV6-1 and TRBJ2-7, with no clear D. V was cut by 10 bases and J by 4 bases, with 11 bases left in between. The CDR3 covers 11 residues. Germline V CDR1 and CDR2: MNHNS, SASEGT. The CDR3 sequence: CATGLGYEQYF. The CDR3 DNA is TGTGCCACCGGATTAGGGTACGAGCAGTACTTC.

V is TRBV6-1 and J is TRBJ2-7, with 11 nucleotides matching TRBD2. V was clipped by 8 bases and J by 2 bases; unmatched bases: 5. The CDR3 length is 14 residues. The germline V gene has CDR1 MNHNS and CDR2 SASEGT. The CDR3 sequence: CASGVAGGTYEQYF. CDR3 DNA: TGTGCCAGCGGGGTAGCGGGAGGGACCTACGAGCAGTACTTC.

This clone was found once. The chain couples TRBV7-2 to TRBJ2-1; 12 bases fit TRBD2. J gave up 4 bases and V 4 bases, and 14 bases lay outside the gene matches. CDR1 and CDR2 (germline): SGHTA, FQGNSA. This CDR3 comprises 19 residues. CDR3 in amino acids: CASSSPLTSGRTPYNEQFF. The CDR3 nucleotides read TGTGCCAGCAGCTCCCCCCTGACTAGCGGGAGAACTCCGTACAATGAGCAGTTCTTC.

V and J are TRBV18 and TRBJ2-2, with D unresolved. The CDR3 has 15 amino acids. With 2 bases removed from V and 0 bases from J, the gap between germline ends came to 7 bases. Germline CDR1 is KGHSH and CDR2 is LQKENI. The DNA for the CDR3 is TGTGCCAGCTCACCAAGCCTATCGAACACCGGGGAGCTGTTTTTT. Its protein product is CASSPSLSNTGELFF.

This rearrangement joins TRBV7-5 to TRBJ2-2; TRBD1 is the table's D call and was not checked against the DNA. TRBV7-5 is flagged as a pseudogene. CDR3 length: 17 residues. Here the CDR3 reads CVRSHPELGQGTGELFF. The CDR3 DNA reads as TGTGTCAGAAGCCACCCCGAGTTGGGACAGGGCACCGGGGAGCTGTTTTTT.